A selection of T cell receptor beta chains follows, all from one sample in a study of CD8 T cells in ankylosing spondylitis. A single record per CDR3 protein comes from TCRdb applying MiXCR to the 5' RACE reads. This sample carries over 600,000 distinct CDR3 sequences, 15% to 20% of them seen once, and the ten largest clones take 15% to 20%. Sequenced input: blood, either unsorted or a sorted T cell fraction (not recorded which). The receptors come from a male donor with ankylosing spondylitis. The CDR3 runs from the conserved cysteine through the conserved F or W. A D gene is named only where the DNA matches it firmly. The size entry is marked missing in some rows and otherwise reads once, few, many or a size class.

NA	TRBV24-1	few	TRBJ1-1	CATSDSRRGGMNTEAFF	TGTGCCACCAGTGATTCCAGGCGCGGGGGCATGAACACTGAAGCTTTCTTT
NA	TRBV11-2	NA	TRBJ1-1	CASSLDRQRRAFF	TGTGCCAGCAGCTTAGATCGGCAACGGAGGGCTTTCTTT
NA	TRBV27	NA	TRBJ2-6	CASSFGMAGRTGANVLTF	TGTGCCAGCAGTTTCGGTATGGCGGGAAGGACTGGGGCCAACGTCCTGACTTTC
TRBD2	TRBV11-2	NA	TRBJ2-1	CASSLQVSGREQFF	TGTGCCAGCAGCTTACAGGTTAGCGGGCGTGAGCAGTTCTTC
NA	TRBV7-9	NA	TRBJ1-3	CASSLTPGGAGNTIYF	TGTGCCAGCAGCTTAACCCCAGGTGGGGCTGGAAACACCATATATTTT
NA	TRBV20-1	few	TRBJ2-1	CSARDPQTSNEQFF	TGCAGTGCCCGAGACCCCCAGACTTCGAATGAGCAGTTCTTC
NA	TRBV20-1	few	TRBJ2-7	CSASPGDEQYF	TGCAGTGCTAGCCCAGGGGACGAGCAGTACTTC
NA	TRBV20-1	few	TRBJ1-1	CSAKPQGTMNTEAFF	TGCAGTGCTAAGCCCCAGGGAACGATGAACACTGAAGCTTTCTTT
TRBD2	TRBV7-3	few	TRBJ2-3	CASSRSGRSTDTQYF	TGTGCCAGCAGCCGTAGCGGGAGGAGCACAGATACGCAGTATTTT
TRBD1	TRBV5-1	few	TRBJ2-7	CASRRDRFKEQYF	TGCGCCAGCCGCCGGGACAGGTTCAAAGAGCAGTACTTC
NA	TRBV6-5	NA	TRBJ2-1	CASSYGAIYNEQFF	TGTGCCAGCAGTTACGGGGCAATCTACAATGAGCAGTTCTTC
NA	TRBV2	NA	TRBJ1-5	CASRVGSGQPQHF	TGTGCCAGCAGGGTCGGGAGTGGGCAGCCCCAGCATTTT
NA	TRBV20-1	few	TRBJ2-1	CSASVVIRGQFF	TGCAGTGCTTCGGTGGTCATCCGGGGGCAGTTCTTC
NA	TRBV20-1	few	TRBJ1-2	CSAIRTAYGYTF	TGCAGTGCTATTCGGACAGCGTATGGCTACACCTTC
TRBD1	TRBV7-6	once	TRBJ2-7	CSSSPGTVYEQYF	TGTTCCAGCAGCCCAGGGACAGTCTACGAGCAGTACTTC
TRBD1	TRBV6-2/TRBV6-3	few	TRBJ1-2	CASSYLTGIGYGYTF	TGTGCCAGCAGTTACCTGACAGGGATCGGCTATGGCTACACCTTC
NA	TRBV2	NA	TRBJ1-1	CASSLVRANTEAFF	TGTGCCAGCAGCCTCGTCAGGGCGAACACTGAAGCTTTCTTT
NA	TRBV18	NA	TRBJ2-4	CASSRRDMRLEAKNTQYF	TGTGCCAGCTCACGAAGGGACATGAGGCTAGAGGCCAAAAACACTCAGTACTTC
NA	TRBV29-1	few	TRBJ1-6	CSPVGRNGYNSPLHF	TGCAGCCCCGTTGGGCGGAATGGCTATAATTCACCCCTCCACTTT
TRBD2	TRBV12-3/TRBV12-4	many	TRBJ2-5	CASKRTGGNQETQYF	TGTGCCAGCAAGAGGACGGGGGGGAACCAAGAGACCCAGTACTTC
NA	TRBV6-1	few	TRBJ1-2	CASSSLGRERYGYTF	TGTGCCAGCAGCTCCCTAGGCCGGGAACGCTATGGCTACACCTTC
NA	TRBV4-1	few	TRBJ2-3	CASSQGDLTDTQYF	TGCGCCAGCAGCCAAGGAGATCTCACAGATACGCAGTATTTT
NA	TRBV2	NA	TRBJ1-1	CASSEDSRPFF	TGTGCCAGCAGTGAGGACAGCCGTCCTTTCTTT
NA	TRBV6-1	NA	TRBJ2-7	CASTRGTGPYEQYF	TGTGCCAGCACCAGGGGAACGGGGCCCTACGAGCAGTACTTC
TRBD1	TRBV4-1	NA	TRBJ2-2	CASSQERPRQGDPTGELFF	TGCGCCAGCAGCCAAGAACGCCCTAGACAGGGTGATCCCACCGGGGAGCTGTTTTTT
TRBD2	TRBV9	few	TRBJ2-1	CASSVAGAGGLGNEQFF	TGTGCCAGCAGCGTAGCAGGAGCGGGAGGACTGGGCAATGAGCAGTTCTTC
TRBD1	TRBV7-9	few	TRBJ2-3	CASSSRGQDGTDTQYF	TGTGCCAGCAGCTCGAGGGGACAGGACGGCACAGATACGCAGTATTTT
TRBD1	TRBV12-3/TRBV12-4	few	TRBJ2-1	CASSPGTGGDEQFF	TGTGCCAGCAGCCCCGGGACAGGGGGTGATGAGCAGTTCTTC
TRBD1	TRBV7-2	NA	TRBJ2-6	CASRSGTGGAGANVLTF	TGTGCCAGCAGGTCCGGGACAGGGGGCGCTGGGGCCAACGTCCTGACTTTC
NA	TRBV29-1	NA	TRBJ2-1	CSVELTSSSYNEQFF	TGCAGCGTTGAACTGACTTCGAGCTCCTACAATGAGCAGTTCTTC
NA	TRBV2	NA	TRBJ1-1	CASTRREWENTEAFF	TGTGCCAGCACGAGGCGGGAATGGGAGAACACTGAAGCTTTCTTT
NA	TRBV7-7	NA	TRBJ2-7	CASSLVQGGEQYF	TGTGCCAGCAGCTTAGTACAGGGTGGCGAGCAGTACTTC
TRBD1	TRBV7-2	many	TRBJ2-3	CASTGQGDTDTQYF	TGTGCCAGCACCGGACAGGGCGACACAGATACGCAGTATTTT
TRBD2	TRBV15	NA	TRBJ2-1	CATSRKGGVGVLTSGTSQFF	TGTGCCACCAGCAGAAAAGGAGGGGTCGGGGTGTTGACTAGCGGGACCTCGCAGTTCTTC
NA	TRBV5-1	few	TRBJ1-2	CASSFAGGDNYGYTF	TGCGCCAGCAGCTTCGCTGGGGGGGATAACTATGGCTACACCTTC
NA	TRBV6-2/TRBV6-3	NA	TRBJ2-1	CASSRMVAYSYNEQFF	TGTGCCAGCAGTAGGATGGTAGCGTATTCCTACAATGAGCAGTTCTTC
NA	TRBV2	NA	TRBJ1-3	CASTQSRASGNTIYF	TGTGCCAGCACCCAGTCCAGGGCTTCTGGAAACACCATATATTTT
TRBD2	TRBV4-3	NA	TRBJ2-3	CASSQETGLAGITDTQYF	TGCGCCAGCAGCCAAGAAACGGGGCTAGCGGGAATCACAGATACGCAGTATTTT
NA	TRBV14	once	TRBJ2-1	CASSQDPASHEQFF	TGTGCCAGCAGCCAAGACCCCGCTAGCCATGAGCAGTTCTTC
TRBD2	TRBV28	NA	TRBJ2-5	CASSFWLAGEGNQETQYF	TGTGCCAGCAGTTTTTGGCTAGCGGGAGAGGGGAACCAAGAGACCCAGTACTTC
TRBD1	TRBV28	NA	TRBJ1-5	CATSAGGSGFSNQPQHF	TGTGCCACCTCTGCAGGGGGCTCGGGTTTTAGCAATCAGCCCCAGCATTTT
TRBD1	TRBV27	NA	TRBJ1-1	CASSFRAGGARVTEAFF	TGTGCCAGCAGTTTTAGGGCAGGGGGCGCGAGGGTCACTGAAGCTTTCTTT
TRBD1	TRBV12-3/TRBV12-4	NA	TRBJ2-1	CASSPGQGGNEQFF	TGTGCCAGCAGTCCGGGACAGGGTGGGAATGAGCAGTTCTTC
NA	TRBV5-5	NA	TRBJ2-2	CASSSRVGTGELFF	TGTGCCAGCAGCTCCCGCGTGGGCACCGGGGAGCTGTTTTTT
TRBD2	TRBV7-3	NA	TRBJ2-1	CASSPTGGELYNEQFF	TGTGCCAGCAGCCCTACCGGGGGGGAGTTATACAATGAGCAGTTCTTC
TRBD2	TRBV10-1	NA	TRBJ2-3	CASSAGTSRDTDTQYF	TGCGCCAGCAGTGCGGGGACTAGCAGGGACACAGATACGCAGTATTTT
NA	TRBV6-1	few	TRBJ2-7	CASMNYEQYF	TGTGCCAGCATGAATTACGAGCAGTACTTC
NA	TRBV4-1	few	TRBJ2-1	CASSQVDSPIEQFF	TGCGCCAGCAGCCAAGTGGACAGTCCAATTGAGCAGTTCTTC
NA	TRBV7-8	NA	TRBJ2-7	CASSLEGAATYEQYF	TGTGCCAGCAGCTTAGAAGGGGCAGCCACCTACGAGCAGTACTTC
TRBD1	TRBV27	NA	TRBJ2-5	CASSLTGVIETQYF	TGTGCCAGCAGTTTGACAGGGGTAATAGAGACCCAGTACTTC
TRBD2	TRBV4-2	NA	TRBJ2-1	CASSPAGGPHEQFF	TGTGCCAGCAGTCCAGCGGGAGGGCCTCATGAGCAGTTCTTC